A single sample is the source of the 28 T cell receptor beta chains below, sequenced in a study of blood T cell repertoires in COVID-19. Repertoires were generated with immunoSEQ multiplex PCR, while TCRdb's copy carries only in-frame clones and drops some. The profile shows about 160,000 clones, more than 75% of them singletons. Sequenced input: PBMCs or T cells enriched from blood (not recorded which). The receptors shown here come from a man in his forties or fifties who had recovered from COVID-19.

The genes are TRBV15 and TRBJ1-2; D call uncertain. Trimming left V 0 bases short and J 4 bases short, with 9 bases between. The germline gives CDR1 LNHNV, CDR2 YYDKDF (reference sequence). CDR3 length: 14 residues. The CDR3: CATSRDPGSYGYTF. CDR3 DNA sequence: TGTGCCACCAGCAGAGACCCGGGGAGCTATGGCTACACCTTC.

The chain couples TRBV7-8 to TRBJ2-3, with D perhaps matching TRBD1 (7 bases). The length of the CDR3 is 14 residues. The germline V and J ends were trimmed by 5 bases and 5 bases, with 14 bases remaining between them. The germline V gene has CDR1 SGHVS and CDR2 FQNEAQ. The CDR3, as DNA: TGTGCCAGCAGCCGGCAGGGGGGCAGAGATACGCAGTATTTT. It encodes CASSRQGGRDTQYF.

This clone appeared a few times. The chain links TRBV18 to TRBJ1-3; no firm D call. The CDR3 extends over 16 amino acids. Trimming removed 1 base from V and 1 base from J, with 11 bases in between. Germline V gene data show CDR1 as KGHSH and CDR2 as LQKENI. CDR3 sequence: CASSPQIPGSGNTIYF. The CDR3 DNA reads TGTGCCAGCTCACCACAGATCCCGGGATCTGGAAACACCATATATTTT.

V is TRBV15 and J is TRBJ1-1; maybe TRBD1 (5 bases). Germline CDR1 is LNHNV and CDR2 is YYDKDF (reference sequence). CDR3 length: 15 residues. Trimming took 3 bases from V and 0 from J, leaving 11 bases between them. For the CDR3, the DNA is TGTGCCACCAGCAGCAGGGATTTTCTGAACACTGAAGCTTTCTTT. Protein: CATSSRDFLNTEAFF.

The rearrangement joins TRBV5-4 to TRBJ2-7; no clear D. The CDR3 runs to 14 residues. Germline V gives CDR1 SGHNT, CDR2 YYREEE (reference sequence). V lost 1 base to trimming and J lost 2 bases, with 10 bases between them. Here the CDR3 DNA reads TGTGCCAGCAGCTTGTCAACGGGTCCCTACGAGCAGTACTTC. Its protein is CASSLSTGPYEQYF. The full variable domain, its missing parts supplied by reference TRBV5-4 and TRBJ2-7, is ETGVTQSPTHLIKTRGQQVTLRCSSQSGHNTVSWYQQALGQGPQFIFQYYREEENGRGNFPPRFSGLQFPNYSSELNVNALELDDSALYLCASSLSTGPYEQYFGPGTRLTVT.

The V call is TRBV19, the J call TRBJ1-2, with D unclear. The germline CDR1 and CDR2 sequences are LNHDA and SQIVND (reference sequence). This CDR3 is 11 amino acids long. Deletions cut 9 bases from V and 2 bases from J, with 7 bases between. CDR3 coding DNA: TGTGCCAGCTATTCGAACTATGGCTACACCTTC. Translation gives CASYSNYGYTF. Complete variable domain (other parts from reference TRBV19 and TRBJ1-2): DGGITQSPKYLFRKEGQNVTLSCEQNLNHDAMYWYRQDPGQGLRLIYYSQIVNDFQKGDIAEGYSVSREKKESFPLTVTSAQKNPTAFYLCASYSNYGYTFGSGTRLTVV.

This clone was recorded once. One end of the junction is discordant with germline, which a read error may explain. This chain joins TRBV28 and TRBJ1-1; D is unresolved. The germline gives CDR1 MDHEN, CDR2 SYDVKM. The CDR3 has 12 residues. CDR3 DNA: TGTGCCAGCAGTTCCCCTTTTACTGAGGCTTTCTTT. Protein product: CASSSPFTEAFF.

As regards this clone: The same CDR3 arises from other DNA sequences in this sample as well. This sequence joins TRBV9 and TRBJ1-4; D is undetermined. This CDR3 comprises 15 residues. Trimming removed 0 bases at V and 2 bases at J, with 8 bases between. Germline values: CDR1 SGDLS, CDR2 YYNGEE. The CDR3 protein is CASSVAGGTNEKLFF. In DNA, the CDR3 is TGTGCCAGCAGCGTAGCAGGAGGGACTAATGAAAAACTGTTTTTT.

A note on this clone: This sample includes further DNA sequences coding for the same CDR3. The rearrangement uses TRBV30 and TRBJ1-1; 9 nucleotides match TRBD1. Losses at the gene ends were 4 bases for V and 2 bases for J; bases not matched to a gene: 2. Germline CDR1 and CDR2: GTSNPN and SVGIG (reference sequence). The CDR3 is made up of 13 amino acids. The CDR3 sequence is CAWMGQGNTEAFF. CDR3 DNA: TGTGCCTGGATGGGACAGGGAAACACTGAAGCTTTCTTT.

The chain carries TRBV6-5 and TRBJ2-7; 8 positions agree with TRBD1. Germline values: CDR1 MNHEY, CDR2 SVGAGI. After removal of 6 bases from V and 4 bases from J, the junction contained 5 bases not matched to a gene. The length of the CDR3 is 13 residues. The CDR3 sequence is CASSRGQVYEQYF. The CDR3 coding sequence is TGTGCCAGCAGCCGGGGACAGGTGTACGAGCAGTACTTC.

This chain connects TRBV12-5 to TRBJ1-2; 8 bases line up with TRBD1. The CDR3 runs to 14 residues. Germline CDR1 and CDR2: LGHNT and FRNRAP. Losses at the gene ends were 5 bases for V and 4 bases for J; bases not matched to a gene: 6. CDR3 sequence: CASGISGGGYGYTF. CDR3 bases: TGTGCTAGTGGTATCTCAGGGGGCGGCTATGGCTACACCTTC.

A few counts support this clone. The CDR3 sequence: CASSESGAEGAEAFF. Here the CDR3 DNA reads TGCGCCAGCAGTGAGTCGGGGGCTGAGGGGGCTGAAGCTTTCTTT. The genes are TRBV10-1 and TRBJ1-1, with a possible D match to TRBD1 (6 bases). This CDR3 comprises 15 residues. The V gene's germline CDR1 is WNHNN and CDR2 SYGVQD (reference sequence). Trimming removed 0 bases at V and 6 bases at J, with 14 bases between.

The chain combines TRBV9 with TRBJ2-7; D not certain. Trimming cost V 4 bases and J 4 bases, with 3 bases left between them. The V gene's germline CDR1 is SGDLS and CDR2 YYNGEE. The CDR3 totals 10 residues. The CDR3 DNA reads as TGTGCCAGCAGCCTATACGAGCAGTACTTC. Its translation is CASSLYEQYF.

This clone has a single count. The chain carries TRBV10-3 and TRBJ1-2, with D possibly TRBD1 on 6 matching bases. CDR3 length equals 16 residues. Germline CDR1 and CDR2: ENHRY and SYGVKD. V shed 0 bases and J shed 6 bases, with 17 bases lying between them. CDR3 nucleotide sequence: TGTGCCATCAGTGAGTCCGTAACAGGGCGTTCGGATGGCTACACCTTC. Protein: CAISESVTGRSDGYTF.

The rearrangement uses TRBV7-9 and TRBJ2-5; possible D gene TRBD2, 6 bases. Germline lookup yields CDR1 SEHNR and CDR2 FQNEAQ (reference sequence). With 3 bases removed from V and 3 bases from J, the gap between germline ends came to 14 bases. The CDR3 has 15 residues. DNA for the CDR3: TGTGCCAGCAGCTTTGGGAGGAGGACGGAAGAGACCCAGTACTTC. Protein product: CASSFGRRTEETQYF.

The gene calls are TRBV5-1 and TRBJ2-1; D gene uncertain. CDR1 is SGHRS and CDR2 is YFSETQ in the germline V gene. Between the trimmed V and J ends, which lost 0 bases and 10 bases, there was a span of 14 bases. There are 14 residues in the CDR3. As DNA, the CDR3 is TGCGCCAGCAGCTTGGACGAGGTGGCTAGGGAGCAGTTCTTC. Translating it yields CASSLDEVAREQFF.

In nucleotides, the CDR3 is TGTGCCAGCAGCCCAACAGGGGGGAATAATTCACCCCTCCACTTT. Amino acids: CASSPTGGNNSPLHF. The rearrangement uses TRBV7-2 and TRBJ1-6, with 8 bases identical to TRBD1. The J segment lost 5 bases and the V segment lost 5 bases, leaving 5 bases of the junction unmatched. CDR3 length: 15 amino acids. The germline CDR1 and CDR2 sequences are SGHTA and FQGNSA.

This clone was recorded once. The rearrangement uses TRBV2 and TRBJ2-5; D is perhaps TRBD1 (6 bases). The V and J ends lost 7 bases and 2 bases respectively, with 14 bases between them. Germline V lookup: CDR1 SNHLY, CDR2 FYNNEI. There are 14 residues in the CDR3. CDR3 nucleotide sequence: TGTGCCAGCACTGACTGGGACATTCAAGAGACCCAGTACTTC. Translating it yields CASTDWDIQETQYF.

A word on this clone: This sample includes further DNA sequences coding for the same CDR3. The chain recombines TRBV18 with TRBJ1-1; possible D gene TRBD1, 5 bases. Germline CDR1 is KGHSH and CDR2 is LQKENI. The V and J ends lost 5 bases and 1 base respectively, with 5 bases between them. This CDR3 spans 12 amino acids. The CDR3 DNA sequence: TGTGCCAGCTCAAGGGGGAACACTGAAGCTTTCTTT. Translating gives CASSRGNTEAFF.

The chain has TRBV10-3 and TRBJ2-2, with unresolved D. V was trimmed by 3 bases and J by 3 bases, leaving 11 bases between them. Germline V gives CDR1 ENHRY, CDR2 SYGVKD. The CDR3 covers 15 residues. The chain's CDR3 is CAISEDPRDTGELFF. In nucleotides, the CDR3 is TGTGCCATCAGTGAAGACCCTAGAGACACCGGGGAGCTGTTTTTT.

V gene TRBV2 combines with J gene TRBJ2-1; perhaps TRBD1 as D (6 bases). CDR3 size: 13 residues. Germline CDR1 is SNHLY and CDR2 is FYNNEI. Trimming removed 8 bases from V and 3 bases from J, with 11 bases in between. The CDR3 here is CASDRSSYNEQFF. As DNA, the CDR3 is TGTGCCAGCGACAGGAGCAGCTACAATGAGCAGTTCTTC.

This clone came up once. The CDR3 sequence: CASIRPGQLAKNIQYF. As DNA, the CDR3 is TGTGCCAGCATAAGACCGGGACAGCTAGCCAAAAACATTCAGTACTTC. V and J are TRBV27 and TRBJ2-4, with 7 nucleotides matching TRBD1. The ends lost 7 bases at V and 0 bases at J; junction bases unmatched: 9. The CDR3 contains 16 residues. The germline V gene has CDR1 MNHEY and CDR2 SMNVEV (reference sequence).

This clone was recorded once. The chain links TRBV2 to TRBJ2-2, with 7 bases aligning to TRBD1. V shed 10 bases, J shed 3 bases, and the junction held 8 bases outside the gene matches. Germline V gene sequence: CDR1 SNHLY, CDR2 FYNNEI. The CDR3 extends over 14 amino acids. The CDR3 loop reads CAILDRTDTGELFF. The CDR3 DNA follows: TGTGCCATCCTGGACAGGACCGACACCGGGGAGCTGTTTTTT.

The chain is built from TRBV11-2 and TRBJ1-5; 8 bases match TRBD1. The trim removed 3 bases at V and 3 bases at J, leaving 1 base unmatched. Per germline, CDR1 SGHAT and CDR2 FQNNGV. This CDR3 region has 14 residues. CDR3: CASSLDRANQPQHF. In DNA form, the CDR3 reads TGTGCCAGCAGCTTGGACAGGGCCAATCAGCCCCAGCATTTT.

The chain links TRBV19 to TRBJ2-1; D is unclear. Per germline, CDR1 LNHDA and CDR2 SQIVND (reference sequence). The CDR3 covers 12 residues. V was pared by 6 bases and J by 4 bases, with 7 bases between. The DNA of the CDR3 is TGTGCCAGTAGCCCTCGTTACAATGAGCAGTTCTTC. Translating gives CASSPRYNEQFF.

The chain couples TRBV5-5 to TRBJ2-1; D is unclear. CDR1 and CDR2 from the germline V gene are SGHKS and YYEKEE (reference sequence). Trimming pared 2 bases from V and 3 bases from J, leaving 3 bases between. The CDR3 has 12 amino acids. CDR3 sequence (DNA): TGTGCCAGCAGCTTCCTCTACAATGAGCAGTTCTTC. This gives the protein CASSFLYNEQFF.

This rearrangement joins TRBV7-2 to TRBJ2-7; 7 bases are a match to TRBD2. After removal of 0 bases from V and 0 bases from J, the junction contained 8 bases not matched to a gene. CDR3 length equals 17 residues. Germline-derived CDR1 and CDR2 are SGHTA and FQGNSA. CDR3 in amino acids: CASSLAVSGRSSYEQYV. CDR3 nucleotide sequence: TGTGCCAGCAGCTTAGCGGTTAGCGGGCGGAGCTCCTACGAGCAGTACGTC.

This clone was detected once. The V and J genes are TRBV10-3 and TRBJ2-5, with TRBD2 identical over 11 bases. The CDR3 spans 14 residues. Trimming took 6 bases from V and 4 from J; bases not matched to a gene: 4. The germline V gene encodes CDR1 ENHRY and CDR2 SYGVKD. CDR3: CAIRATSGGETQYF. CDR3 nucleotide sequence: TGTGCCATCAGAGCCACTAGCGGGGGAGAGACCCAGTACTTC.